These 30 T cell receptor beta chains were sequenced from one sample in a study of T-cell reconstitution after alpha-beta-depleted transplantation in children. TCRbeta library preparation incorporated unique molecular identifiers. TCRdb recomputed calls from the PCR reads with MiXCR, one row per CDR3 protein. This sample has roughly 610,000 distinct CDR3 sequences, with about 11% found just once. Here the sequenced sample was PBMCs from the stem cell graft donor, taken from the stem cell graft. The receptors come from a human donor who donated a stem cell graft to a child with acute myeloid leukemia.

This clonotype was detected a few times. V usage is TRBV7-2 and J usage is TRBJ2-5, with D possibly being TRBD2 (6 bases). The length of the CDR3 is 15 residues. CDR1 is SGHTA and CDR2 is FQGNSA in the germline V gene. Deletions cut 0 bases from V and 4 bases from J, with 12 bases between. The CDR3 here is CASSLAGGWRETQYF. CDR3 nucleotides: TGTGCCAGCAGCTTAGCTGGGGGGTGGAGAGAGACCCAGTACTTC.

This clonotype came up a few times. This rearrangement joins TRBV18 to TRBJ2-7; TRBD1 matches at 10 bases. This CDR3 spans 14 amino acids. The germline CDR1 and CDR2 sequences are KGHSH and LQKENI. V was clipped by 3 bases and J by 6 bases; unmatched bases: 5. In DNA form, the CDR3 reads TGTGCCAGCTCACCGGGACAGGGGCTCATCGAGCAGTACTTC. Its protein product is CASSPGQGLIEQYF.

This clonotype showed up many times. The V call is TRBV20-1, the J call TRBJ1-2; 7 nucleotides match TRBD1. Germline values: CDR1 DFQATT, CDR2 SNEGSKA (reference sequence). This CDR3 spans 13 amino acids. V lost 2 bases, J lost 4 bases, and 4 bases stayed unmatched. The CDR3 DNA sequence: TGCAGTGCTAGAACAGGGGAACCCTATGGCTACACCTTC. It yields the protein CSARTGEPYGYTF.

The table lists this clonotype with many counts. J is TRBJ2-5 and V is TRBV29-1; D is perhaps TRBD1 (5 bases). Germline loops: CDR1 SQVTM, CDR2 ANQGSEA. V was cut by 4 bases and J by 2 bases, with 8 bases left in between. The CDR3 loop spans 12 amino acids. The CDR3 is CSVGTGQETQYF. CDR3 nucleotide sequence: TGCAGCGTTGGAACAGGTCAAGAGACCCAGTACTTC.

The V and J genes are TRBV11-1 and TRBJ2-1; perhaps D is TRBD1 or TRBD2 (6 bases each). The germline V gene has CDR1 SGHAT and CDR2 FQDESV (reference sequence). The ends were cut back, 6 bases at V and 1 base at J, with 16 bases in the middle. The CDR3 runs to 16 residues. This chain's CDR3 is CASSPGVGTSYNEQFF. In nucleotides, the CDR3 is TGTGCCAGCAGTCCGGGAGTAGGGACATCCTACAATGAGCAGTTCTTC.

This clonotype came up a few times. The V gene is TRBV5-1, the J gene TRBJ2-1, with 7 bases lining up with TRBD2. Germline V gene lookup returns CDR1 SGHRS and CDR2 YFSETQ. V gave up 5 bases and J gave up 4 bases; unmatched junction bases: 6. This CDR3 is built from 14 residues. CDR3 in DNA: TGCGCCAGCAGAGTCGCTAGCGGTTACAATGAGCAGTTCTTC. As protein: CASRVASGYNEQFF.

Ten or more counts support this clonotype. This chain links TRBV6-1 with TRBJ2-1; TRBD1 agrees at 7 bases. The J segment lost 0 bases and the V segment lost 10 bases, leaving 6 bases of the junction unmatched. This CDR3 spans 14 amino acids. Germline values: CDR1 MNHNS, CDR2 SASEGT. Here the CDR3 reads CATLDRSSYNEQFF. The CDR3 nucleotides are TGTGCCACCCTGGACAGGAGCTCCTACAATGAGCAGTTCTTC.

This clonotype was counted at least ten times. The J gene is TRBJ2-5, the V gene TRBV29-1; 10 bases agree with TRBD1. CDR1 is SQVTM and CDR2 is ANQGSEA in the germline V gene. V was clipped by 6 bases and J by 2 bases; unmatched bases: 0. The CDR3 runs 12 residues. The CDR3: CSVDRGQETQYF. CDR3 bases: TGCAGCGTGGACAGGGGGCAAGAGACCCAGTACTTC.

The chain combines TRBV2 with TRBJ2-7; a possible D gene is TRBD2 (5 bases). The CDR3 totals 14 residues. Germline V CDR1 and CDR2: SNHLY, FYNNEI. With 6 bases removed from V and 7 bases from J, the gap between germline ends came to 19 bases. CDR3 sequence reads: CASSERRSGGEQYF. The CDR3 bases are TGTGCCAGCAGCGAACGGCGGTCCGGAGGAGAGCAGTACTTC.

Many counts were recorded for this clonotype. J is TRBJ2-2 and V is TRBV4-3; D uncertain. This CDR3 is 15 amino acids long. The germline V and J ends were trimmed by 1 base and 7 bases, with 13 bases remaining between them. The germline CDR1 and CDR2 sequences are LGHNA and YSLEER. For the CDR3, the DNA is TGCGCCAGCAGCCAAGTTTCCGGTTCGGGCGGGGAGCTGTTTTTT. It yields the protein CASSQVSGSGGELFF.

This clonotype was recorded a few times. The chain combines TRBV3-1 with TRBJ2-5, with TRBD2 as a possible D gene (5 bases). Trimming removed 0 bases at V and 4 bases at J, with 9 bases between. CDR1 is LGHDT, CDR2 YNNKEL, per germline (reference sequence). This CDR3 is 14 amino acids long. As DNA, the CDR3 is TGTGCCAGCAGCCAAGATGATACTAGAGAGACCCAGTACTTC. This sequence encodes CASSQDDTRETQYF.

This clonotype has only a few counts. The genes are TRBV25-1 and TRBJ2-7; 7 bases line up with TRBD2. Unmatched junction bases numbered 3, after V lost 5 bases and J lost 5 bases. Germline V gene lookup returns CDR1 MGHDK and CDR2 SYGVNS. CDR3 length: 12 amino acids. CDR3 sequence: CASSRLAHEQYF. CDR3 nucleotide sequence: TGTGCCAGCAGTAGACTAGCCCACGAGCAGTACTTC.

A few counts support this clonotype. The chain links TRBV2 to TRBJ2-1; a possible D gene is TRBD1 (5 bases). This CDR3 comprises 12 residues. Trimming took 4 bases from V and 14 from J, leaving 15 bases between them. Germline loops: CDR1 SNHLY, CDR2 FYNNEI. The CDR3 is CASSGGRGPKFF. In DNA, the CDR3 is TGTGCCAGCAGTGGTGGTAGGGGCCCCAAGTTCTTC.

The chain joins TRBV12-3 or TRBV12-4 to TRBJ2-2; 9 nucleotides align to TRBD1. This CDR3 comprises 16 residues. Losses at the gene ends were 5 bases for V and 6 bases for J; bases not matched to a gene: 10. The CDR3 DNA reads TGTGCCAGCAGTGAGACAGGGGGATTGGTTGCCGGGGAGCTGTTTTTT. Protein sequence: CASSETGGLVAGELFF.

This clonotype came up a few times. The rearrangement joins TRBV27 to TRBJ1-5; perhaps TRBD1 as D (6 bases). The V end was cut by 1 base, the J end by 6 bases, with 19 bases between. The CDR3 sequence is 17 residues long. In germline, CDR1 is MNHEY, CDR2 SMNVEV (reference sequence). Here the CDR3 reads CASSLYLSGAPSQPQHF. The CDR3, as DNA: TGTGCCAGCAGTTTATACCTCTCAGGGGCGCCTAGTCAGCCCCAGCATTTT.

In this sample, this clonotype turned up many times. The rearrangement links TRBV29-1 to TRBJ1-2; TRBD1 agrees at 7 bases. CDR3 length: 13 residues. Germline V lookup: CDR1 SQVTM, CDR2 ANQGSEA. V shed 6 bases, J shed 2 bases, and the junction held 6 bases outside the gene matches. CDR3 coding DNA: TGCAGCGTCGACAGGGTTATGAACTATGGCTACACCTTC. Amino acid sequence: CSVDRVMNYGYTF.

Many counts were recorded for this clonotype. As DNA, the CDR3 is TGCGCCAGCAGCCCCGCGAACAATTCACCCCTCCACTTT. Translation gives CASSPANNSPLHF. V usage is TRBV4-3 and J usage is TRBJ1-6; D call uncertain. Germline CDR1 and CDR2: LGHNA and YSLEER. V was trimmed by 4 bases and J by 7 bases, leaving 8 bases between them. The CDR3 loop spans 13 amino acids.

This clonotype was counted a few times. J is TRBJ1-1 and V is TRBV30; 8 bases map to TRBD1. Germline loops: CDR1 GTSNPN, CDR2 SVGIG (reference sequence). The CDR3 is 18 residues long. The V gene end was trimmed by 2 bases and the J gene end by 3 bases; junction bases not matched to a gene: 17. CDR3 amino acids: CAWSLLRPTGGGDTEAFF. The CDR3 coding sequence is TGTGCCTGGAGTCTCCTCCGGCCCACAGGGGGAGGCGACACTGAAGCTTTCTTT.

The J gene is TRBJ1-5, the V gene TRBV20-1; weak D call: TRBD1 (5 bases). V lost 0 bases, J lost 3 bases, and 9 bases lay in between. This CDR3 is built from 14 residues. CDR1 is DFQATT and CDR2 is SNEGSKA in the germline V gene (reference sequence). CDR3 sequence reads: CSAREGRVNQPQHF. The CDR3 DNA follows: TGCAGTGCTAGAGAGGGCAGGGTCAATCAGCCCCAGCATTTT.

This clonotype was found many times. The CDR3 reads CSAPDRGRVSGELFF. The CDR3 nucleotides read TGCAGTGCCCCGGACCGAGGGAGGGTTAGCGGGGAGCTGTTTTTT. This chain connects TRBV20-1 to TRBJ2-2; TRBD2 aligns across 7 bases. The junction had 14 bases not matched to a gene; V was cut back by 6 bases and J by 7 bases. Germline CDR1 and CDR2: DFQATT and SNEGSKA (reference sequence). The CDR3 runs to 15 residues.

The chain uses TRBV11-2 and TRBJ2-3; 11 bases align to TRBD2. CDR1 is SGHAT and CDR2 is FQNNGV in the germline V gene. The CDR3 runs to 18 residues. V lost 4 bases, J lost 2 bases, and 11 bases stayed unmatched. The CDR3, as DNA: TGTGCCAGCAGCTCAACCGCCGGGACTAGCGGAATCACAGATACGCAGTATTTT. As protein: CASSSTAGTSGITDTQYF.

This clonotype was observed a handful of times. The chain recombines TRBV6-2 or TRBV6-3 with TRBJ2-1; TRBD2 matches at 16 bases. CDR1 and CDR2 from the germline V gene are MNHEY and SVGEGT. Trimming cost V 6 bases and J 6 bases; bases outside gene matches: 17. The CDR3 spans 20 residues. The CDR3 protein is CASSPVPPGTSGRAPNEQFF. As DNA, the CDR3 is TGTGCCAGCAGCCCCGTACCACCCGGGACTAGCGGGAGGGCTCCCAATGAGCAGTTCTTC.

This clonotype was counted a few times. The chain has TRBV5-1 and TRBJ1-2; D uncertain. Trimming stripped 0 bases from V and 1 base from J, with 13 bases between. Germline V CDR1 and CDR2: SGHRS, YFSETQ. The CDR3 contains 16 residues. CDR3 DNA sequence: TGCGCCAGCAGCTTGGGGCAGTCCCCCAGTAACTATGGCTACACCTTC. This encodes CASSLGQSPSNYGYTF.

V usage is TRBV2 and J usage is TRBJ2-1; 7 nucleotides match TRBD1. The CDR3 contains 14 residues. Trimming removed 6 bases from V and 4 bases from J; junction bases left unmatched: 6. In germline, CDR1 is SNHLY, CDR2 FYNNEI. As DNA, the CDR3 is TGTGCCAGCAGACCCGGGACAGCGTACAATGAGCAGTTCTTC. It encodes CASRPGTAYNEQFF.

This clonotype was recorded many times. V gene TRBV7-2 combines with J gene TRBJ1-5; weak D call: TRBD1 (5 bases). V lost 4 bases and J lost 2, with 18 bases in between. This CDR3 is built from 17 residues. Germline-derived CDR1 and CDR2 are SGHTA and FQGNSA. The CDR3 DNA sequence: TGTGCCAGCAGCTCGGAGAGAGGGGATTATGGCAATCAGCCCCAGCATTTT. Its translation is CASSSERGDYGNQPQHF.

In this sample, this clonotype turned up a few times. The CDR3 DNA is TGCAGTGCTAGAGCAGGCTATGGCTACACCTTC. It translates to CSARAGYGYTF. V gene TRBV20-1 combines with J gene TRBJ1-2; D uncertain. Deletions cut 1 base from V and 4 bases from J, with 4 bases between. The CDR3 contains 11 residues. CDR1 is DFQATT, CDR2 SNEGSKA, per germline (reference sequence).

Many counts were recorded for this clonotype. The CDR3 nucleotides are TGTGCCAGCAGCCCTCGGGCGAGGGGCACAGATACGCAGTATTTT. This encodes CASSPRARGTDTQYF. This chain joins TRBV9 and TRBJ2-3, with D perhaps matching TRBD2 (5 bases). Trimming removed 4 bases from V and 1 base from J, with 13 bases in between. Germline-derived CDR1 and CDR2 are SGDLS and YYNGEE. CDR3 length: 15 amino acids.

The J gene is TRBJ1-4, the V gene TRBV5-1; 7 positions agree with TRBD1. With V trimmed by 2 bases and J by 2 bases, 3 bases remained unmatched. The CDR3 spans 15 residues. CDR1 SGHRS and CDR2 YFSETQ come from the germline V gene. For the CDR3, the DNA is TGCGCCAGCAGCTTACCGACAGGGACTAATGAAAAACTGTTTTTT. As protein: CASSLPTGTNEKLFF.

This clonotype turned up a few times. The chain combines TRBV4-1 with TRBJ2-1, with a weak D call TRBD1 (5 bases). V lost 2 bases and J 14 bases, leaving 13 bases between the germline ends. The CDR3 runs 12 residues. Germline-derived CDR1 and CDR2 are MGHRA and YSYEKL. CDR3 in amino acids: CASSQIQGIEFF. The DNA of the CDR3 is TGCGCCAGCAGCCAAATCCAGGGAATAGAGTTCTTC.

This clonotype was counted many times. This CDR3 reads CASSNLAAGMGTQYF. CDR3 DNA sequence: TGTGCCAGTAGCAATCTAGCGGCGGGCATGGGGACCCAGTACTTC. The chain combines TRBV19 with TRBJ2-5; 7 nucleotides line up with TRBD2. The CDR3 length is 15 residues. Germline lookup yields CDR1 LNHDA and CDR2 SQIVND (reference sequence). The V and J ends lost 6 bases and 7 bases, in that order; junction bases with no gene match: 14.